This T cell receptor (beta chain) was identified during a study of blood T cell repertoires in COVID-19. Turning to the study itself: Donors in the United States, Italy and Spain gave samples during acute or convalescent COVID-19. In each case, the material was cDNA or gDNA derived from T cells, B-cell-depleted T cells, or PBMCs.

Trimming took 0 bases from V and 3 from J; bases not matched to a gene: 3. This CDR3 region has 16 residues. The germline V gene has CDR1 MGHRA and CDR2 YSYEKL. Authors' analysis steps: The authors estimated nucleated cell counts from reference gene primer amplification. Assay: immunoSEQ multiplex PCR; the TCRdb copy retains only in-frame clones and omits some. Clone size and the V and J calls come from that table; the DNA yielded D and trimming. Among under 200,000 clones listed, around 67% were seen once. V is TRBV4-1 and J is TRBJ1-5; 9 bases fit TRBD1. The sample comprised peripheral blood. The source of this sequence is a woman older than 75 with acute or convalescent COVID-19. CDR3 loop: CASSQETGGNNQPQHF. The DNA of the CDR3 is TGCGCCAGCAGCCAAGAGACAGGGGGTAACAATCAGCCCCAGCATTTT.